The clone carrying this TCR beta chain was seen only once. Its antigen is currently unknown. This record comes from a study of OX40 agonist ivuxolimab in advanced cancers. Study details: Eligibility rules accepted prior anti-PD-1, anti-PD-L1 or anti-CTLA-4 therapy, and 30% to 40% had some.

Deletions cut 2 bases from V and 2 bases from J, with 8 bases between. In germline, CDR1 is ENHRY, CDR2 SYGVKD. The CDR3 totals 14 residues. General observations from the study: There was clonal expansion of CD4+ and CD8+ blood T cells by week 6 at 0.1 to 3.0 mg/kg. Low normalized clonal expansion also occurred in some nonresponding patients.

Individuals having autoimmune disease history or systemic immunosuppression were not enrolled. Assay used: immunoSEQ multiplex PCR; TCRdb lists only in-frame clones, some missing. The sample contains over 60,000 clones, approximately 90% of which appear only once. This material consisted of CD4+ or CD8+ T cells sorted from blood, taken in a trial of the OX40 agonist ivuxolimab. The receptor's source is an adult with an advanced solid tumor such as melanoma, head and neck, liver or kidney cancer. The V and J genes are TRBV10-3 and TRBJ2-3; the D gene is possibly TRBD1 (5 bases). CDR3 nucleotide sequence: TGTGCCATCAGTGAGGGCAGGGTCACAGATACGCAGTATTTT. Amino acid sequence: CAISEGRVTDTQYF.